This is a list of T cell receptor beta chains from one sample in a study of T cells in Graves' hyperthyroidism and ophthalmopathy. TCRdb independently ran MiXCR on the multiplex PCR reads; one entry per CDR3 protein. The sample records 700,000 to 950,000 distinct CDR3 sequences, approximately 40% being singletons. Material for sequencing was blood. Receptor source: a woman aged 40-49 years with Graves' hyperthyroidism. CDR3s include the opening cysteine and the closing phenylalanine or tryptophan. Some rows have no size entry. The others give once, few or many, or a class for an expanded clone.

clone_size	j_call	v_call	cdr3_aa
-	TRBJ1-5	TRBV15	CATSSSQVNQPQHF
-	TRBJ2-5	TRBV4-1	CASQSLAEETQYF
few	TRBJ2-7	TRBV6-5	CASSSATGSRRWQYF
-	TRBJ2-5	TRBV24-1	CASSQAVGTQETQYF
-	TRBJ1-1	TRBV6-5	CASGGFGTEAFF
once	TRBJ1-5	TRBV7-2	CASSGGQSQPQHF
few	TRBJ1-2	TRBV7-9	CASSLFSFESYTF
-	TRBJ1-4	TRBV7-9	CASSPPRGVNEKLFF
-	TRBJ2-7	TRBV9	CASSVGGLAGGHSYEQYF
-	TRBJ2-5	TRBV20-1	CSARGEGPGQPQYF
once	TRBJ1-6	TRBV2	CASSYPGGQYYNSPLHF
many	TRBJ1-3	TRBV29-1	CSVQGSSGNTIYF
-	TRBJ1-1	TRBV7-9	CASSLRNTGKGDTEAFF
-	TRBJ1-1	TRBV7-6	CASSGSSQGGYTEAFF
-	TRBJ1-5	TRBV30	CAWRLRGQLNQPQHF
-	TRBJ1-6	TRBV30	CAWKPEGNSPLHF
many	TRBJ1-1	TRBV29-1	CSVLQGYWNTEAFF
many	TRBJ1-1	TRBV12-3/TRBV12-4	CASSLSAEAFF
few	TRBJ1-1	TRBV25-1	CAWRQALLNTEAFF
many	TRBJ1-3	TRBV7-6	CATKGTVGNTIYF
few	TRBJ2-2	TRBV20-1	CSASPRQAGTGELFF
many	TRBJ1-2	TRBV4-3	CASSQDRVGNYGYTF
-	TRBJ1-3	TRBV7-9	CASSSPRGSGNTIYF
-	TRBJ2-3	TRBV10-1	CASSFGRGREDTQYF
-	TRBJ2-7	TRBV10-3	CASVEDHEQYF
many	TRBJ1-6	TRBV7-9	CASSPGDRGNSPLHF
many	TRBJ2-5	TRBV14	CASSHRETRETQYF
few	TRBJ2-5	TRBV14	CASSQRTGLETQYF
few	TRBJ1-4	TRBV6-5	CASSRIIGAANEKLFF
-	TRBJ2-1	TRBV25-1	CASSEFGASGIGGEQFF
-	TRBJ2-5	TRBV11-2	CASSLGALYQQETQYF
few	TRBJ2-6	TRBV5-8	CASRVLYPGQASNVLTF
many	TRBJ2-7	TRBV10-3	CAISEPPSSYEQYF
many	TRBJ1-2	TRBV20-1	CSASDGQGYGYTF
many	TRBJ1-5	TRBV15	CATSRVHSNQPQHF
many	TRBJ2-7	TRBV24-1	CATGQGLEEQYF
once	TRBJ2-5	TRBV7-9	CASSQVNSGSQETQYF
-	TRBJ1-1	TRBV20-1	CSASREVGNTEAFF
few	TRBJ1-3	TRBV6-1	CASSPRDIRNTIYF
-	-	TRBV5-1	CASSLEDRVSHEQFF
few	TRBJ2-3	TRBV25-1	CASSEGSFDTDTQYF
once	TRBJ2-2	TRBV7-2	CASSLMDGTGELFF
many	TRBJ1-2	TRBV13	CASSFTPDREGYGYTF
-	TRBJ2-2	TRBV29-1	CSAPTNTGELFF
-	TRBJ2-5	TRBV27	CASSGTPSRETQYF
-	TRBJ1-5	TRBV9	CASSAAGSGGEPQHF
-	TRBJ2-7	TRBV7-9	CASSGGLTSTYEQYF
few	TRBJ2-5	TRBV12-3/TRBV12-4	CASSQGGYSGETQYF
few	TRBJ1-6	TRBV9	CASSDPVGRRNSPLHF
-	TRBJ1-6	TRBV15	CATSRDRQGGSPLRF
many	TRBJ2-5	TRBV6-5	CASSYSLGREWF
-	TRBJ1-5	TRBV12-3/TRBV12-4	CASGRAGNNQPQHF
many	TRBJ1-2	TRBV11-2	CASSLAPIGYTF
-	TRBJ2-5	TRBV10-3	CAISIGQGEETQYF
-	TRBJ2-5	TRBV4-3	CASSQEPGNGDETQYF